The T cell receptor beta chain under discussion was sequenced for a study of patients and donors after allogeneic stem cell transplantation. There are 13 residues in the CDR3. V was clipped by 1 base and J by 7 bases, with 9 bases between them. The germline V gene encodes CDR1 MNHNS and CDR2 SASEGT. TCRdb fed the RT-PCR reads into MiXCR, producing one record per CDR3 protein. The sample carries 920,000 or so distinct CDR3 sequences, roughly 18% recorded once. This clonotype was sampled from a human donor who was either an allogeneic HSCT recipient or a stem cell or donor lymphocyte infusion donor (not recorded which). It is not recorded whose cells these are; they may come from a transplant donor. This chain joins TRBV6-1 and TRBJ2-3, with D uncertain. Material for sequencing was blood, either unsorted or a sorted T cell fraction (not recorded which). The CDR3: CASSEEWGNTQYF. The CDR3 DNA is TGTGCCAGCAGTGAAGAGTGGGGAAATACGCAGTATTTT.